Sequencing of this TCR beta chain was carried out in a study of identical twins. Germline CDR1 is LGHNT and CDR2 is FRNRAP. This CDR3 has 14 amino acids. The ends were cut back, 5 bases at V and 0 bases at J, with 9 bases in the middle. Unique molecular identifiers were in the cDNA, with template-switch universal primer binding. TCRdb re-derived calls from the 5' RACE reads in MiXCR, one entry per CDR3 protein. The sample gives about 240,000 distinct CDR3 sequences, roughly 13% of which show up once; 4% is in the top ten. These data were also filed under a second study, of yellow fever vaccine responses in identical twins.

Specimen: memory (CD45RO+) T cells sorted from blood. The sequence came from a woman aged 18-30 years in good health. This chain uses TRBV12-5 with TRBJ2-3, with D perhaps matching TRBD2 (5 bases). For the CDR3, the DNA is TGTGCTAGTGGTAAGGACTTTAGCACAGATACGCAGTATTTT. This gives the protein CASGKDFSTDTQYF.